Below are 23 T cell receptor beta chains sequenced from a single sample in a study of blood T cell repertoires in COVID-19. Data came from immunoSEQ multiplex PCR; TCRdb stores just in-frame clones and leaves some out. The data show approximately 65,000 clones, around 80% seen once. The sequencing sample was made of peripheral blood. Receptors originate from an elderly woman with active or convalescent COVID-19.

The chain links TRBV3-1 (or the pseudogene TRBV3-2) to TRBJ1-2, with a tentative D call TRBD1 (5 bases). Germline V lookup: CDR1 LGHDT, CDR2 YNNKEL (reference sequence). CDR3 length: 13 amino acids. The germline V and J ends were trimmed by 1 base and 7 bases, with 10 bases remaining between them. This CDR3 reads CASSQADRPGYTF. The CDR3 nucleotides read TGTGCCAGCAGCCAAGCAGACAGACCTGGCTACACCTTC.

V and J are TRBV3-1 (or the pseudogene TRBV3-2) and TRBJ1-3, with D uncertain. The CDR3 contains 13 residues. The V gene lost 2 bases and the J gene lost 4 bases, with 6 bases spanning the gap. Per the germline V gene, CDR1 is LGHDT and CDR2 is YNNKEL (reference sequence). The CDR3 protein is CASSQMRGNTIYF. The CDR3 coding sequence is TGTGCCAGCAGCCAAATGAGGGGAAACACCATATATTTT.

The chain is built from TRBV5-1 and TRBJ1-1; no firm D call. Trimming cost V 4 bases and J 1 base, with 8 bases left between them. This CDR3 is 13 amino acids long. In germline, CDR1 is SGHRS, CDR2 YFSETQ. The CDR3 DNA sequence: TGCGCCAGCAGCCTCGAGGCGAACACTGAAGCTTTCTTT. It specifies CASSLEANTEAFF.

The CDR3 coding sequence is TGTGCCAGCTCATCATTGGCCCAGGGTGAGGATGGCTACACCTTC. It yields the protein CASSSLAQGEDGYTF. The V gene is TRBV18, the J gene TRBJ1-2, with D perhaps TRBD1 (5 bases). Germline lookup yields CDR1 KGHSH and CDR2 LQKENI. The CDR3 is made up of 15 amino acids. Deletions cut 5 bases from V and 6 bases from J, with 19 bases between.

The table lists this clone with a count of one. This rearrangement joins TRBV5-6 to TRBJ2-5; D may be TRBD1 (5 bases). V was shortened by 0 bases and J by 9 bases, with 12 bases between the two germline ends. Germline V gives CDR1 SGHDT, CDR2 YYEEEE. The CDR3 is 13 amino acids. This CDR3 reads CASSLAWGPSQYF. CDR3 bases: TGTGCCAGCAGCTTGGCCTGGGGCCCGTCCCAGTACTTC.

This chain uses TRBV5-1 with TRBJ2-5, with TRBD1 identical over 7 bases. After removal of 0 bases from V and 2 bases from J, the junction contained 1 base not matched to a gene. Germline V CDR1 and CDR2: SGHRS, YFSETQ. This CDR3 is 14 amino acids long. The CDR3 region has the DNA TGCGCCAGCAGCTTGGGACAGGGACAAGAGACCCAGTACTTC. Its protein product is CASSLGQGQETQYF.

This clone appeared a single time. The chain uses TRBV7-9 and TRBJ1-1; TRBD1 might be the D (6 bases). Germline-derived CDR1 and CDR2 are SEHNR and FQNEAQ (reference sequence). Trimming took off 1 base at V and 8 bases at J, with 11 bases between the two ends. This CDR3 is built from 13 residues. The CDR3 nucleotides read TGTGCCAGCAGCTTAGGTTTCGGGACAGAAGCTTTCTTT. Translation gives CASSLGFGTEAFF.

The chain has TRBV28 and TRBJ1-2, with D perhaps TRBD1 (5 bases). The germline V gene has CDR1 MDHEN and CDR2 SYDVKM. The CDR3 sequence is 13 residues long. Deletions cut 3 bases from V and 8 bases from J, with 13 bases between. The CDR3 nucleotides read TGTGCCAGCAGTTTTAAACAGGTCGTGGGCTACACCTTC. Amino acids: CASSFKQVVGYTF.

J is TRBJ2-3 and V is TRBV6-6, with D tentatively TRBD2 (6 bases). CDR1 and CDR2 (germline): MNHNY, SVGAGI (reference sequence). The CDR3 totals 15 residues. Trimming left V 6 bases short and J 5 bases short, with 18 bases between. CDR3 sequence reads: CASRRDQRVVDTQYF. CDR3 bases: TGTGCCAGCAGGCGGGACCAGCGGGTCGTAGATACGCAGTATTTT.

This chain uses TRBV3-1 (or the pseudogene TRBV3-2) with TRBJ1-2; TRBD1 matches 8 bases. CDR1 and CDR2 from the germline V gene are LGHDT and YNNKEL (reference sequence). This CDR3 region has 16 residues. Trimming cost V 2 bases and J 8 bases; bases outside gene matches: 13. CDR3 sequence: CASSQWEAQGAGGYTF. The CDR3 coding sequence is TGTGCCAGCAGCCAATGGGAGGCTCAGGGGGCCGGGGGCTACACCTTC.

The chain has TRBV12-5 and TRBJ2-2; no clear D gene. Germline-derived CDR1 and CDR2 are LGHNT and FRNRAP. Deletions cut 8 bases from V and 0 bases from J, with 10 bases between. The CDR3 covers 14 residues. The CDR3 DNA reads TGTGCTAGTTCGTATTTATCGAACACCGGGGAGCTGTTTTTT. Encoded protein: CASSYLSNTGELFF.

The chain couples TRBV3-1 (or the pseudogene TRBV3-2) to TRBJ2-3; TRBD2 matches at 10 bases. Looked up from germline, CDR1 is LGHDT and CDR2 is YNNKEL (reference sequence). The CDR3 is made up of 17 amino acids. J was trimmed by 0 bases and V by 3 bases; bases with no gene match: 6. This CDR3 reads CASSHGLAASSTDTQYF. CDR3 bases: TGTGCCAGCAGCCACGGACTAGCGGCTTCTAGCACAGATACGCAGTATTTT.

The CDR3 loop is CASSPRQATNEKLFF. In DNA form, the CDR3 reads TGTGCCAGCTCGCCTAGACAGGCAACTAATGAAAAACTGTTTTTT. The chain employs TRBV18 and TRBJ1-4; TRBD1 is a possible D gene (6 bases). V dropped 6 bases and J dropped 0 bases, with 11 bases sitting between them. The CDR3 is 15 amino acids. Germline V gives CDR1 KGHSH, CDR2 LQKENI. Complete variable domain (other parts from reference TRBV18 and TRBJ1-4): NAGVMQNPRHLVRRRGQEARLRCSPMKGHSHVYWYRQLPEEGLKFMVYLQKENIIDESGMPKERFSAEFPKEGPSILRIQQVVRGDSAAYFCASSPRQATNEKLFFGSGTQLSVL.

The J gene is TRBJ2-3, the V gene TRBV5-4, with 7 bases identical to TRBD2. Per the germline V gene, CDR1 is SGHNT and CDR2 is YYREEE (reference sequence). V shed 3 bases, J shed 5 bases, and the junction held 3 bases outside the gene matches. The CDR3 spans 13 residues. The CDR3 is CASSWTSEDTQYF. The CDR3 DNA is TGTGCCAGCAGCTGGACTAGTGAAGATACGCAGTATTTT. The whole variable domain, remainder taken from reference TRBV5-4 and TRBJ2-3, is ETGVTQSPTHLIKTRGQQVTLRCSSQSGHNTVSWYQQALGQGPQFIFQYYREEENGRGNFPPRFSGLQFPNYSSELNVNALELDDSALYLCASSWTSEDTQYFGPGTRLTVL.

J is TRBJ1-1 and V is TRBV5-4, with D perhaps matching TRBD1 (5 bases). Trimming took off 5 bases at V and 10 bases at J, with 18 bases between the two ends. Germline CDR1 and CDR2: SGHNT and YYREEE (reference sequence). This CDR3 has 13 amino acids. CDR3 nucleotide sequence: TGTGCCAGCAGTTCTAGTGGGGCGTATGGAGCTTTCTTT. It codes for CASSSSGAYGAFF. Full variable domain (outside the CDR3, taken from reference TRBV5-4 and TRBJ1-1): ETGVTQSPTHLIKTRGQQVTLRCSSQSGHNTVSWYQQALGQGPQFIFQYYREEENGRGNFPPRFSGLQFPNYSSELNVNALELDDSALYLCASSSSGAYGAFFGQGTRLTVV.

This chain links TRBV14 with TRBJ2-5; the match to TRBD2 covers 7 bases. V lost 1 base, J lost 0 bases, and 5 bases stayed unmatched. The CDR3 is made up of 16 amino acids. CDR1 SGHDN and CDR2 FVKESK come from the germline V gene. The CDR3 DNA reads as TGTGCCAGCAGCCAAGCACTAGCGTCATACCAAGAGACCCAGTACTTC. Translation: CASSQALASYQETQYF.

The V and J genes are TRBV4-1 and TRBJ2-1; 8 positions agree with TRBD2. CDR1 and CDR2 (germline): MGHRA, YSYEKL. CDR3 length: 16 amino acids. V was pared by 0 bases and J by 9 bases, with 10 bases of the junction left unmatched. CDR3 sequence: CASSQDTGGGRIEQFF. In DNA, the CDR3 is TGCGCCAGCAGCCAAGATACGGGGGGGGGCCGGATTGAGCAGTTCTTC.

This clone was seen just once. The chain joins TRBV5-4 to TRBJ2-1; weak D call: TRBD2 (5 bases). Germline V gene data show CDR1 as SGHNT and CDR2 as YYREEE (reference sequence). V lost 5 bases to trimming and J lost 0 bases, with 15 bases between them. The CDR3 sequence is 16 residues long. In DNA, the CDR3 is TGTGCCAGCAGTTCTCACCTTGGAGGCTCCTACAATGAGCAGTTCTTC. Its translation is CASSSHLGGSYNEQFF. The full variable domain, rest sourced from reference TRBV5-4 and TRBJ2-1, is ETGVTQSPTHLIKTRGQQVTLRCSSQSGHNTVSWYQQALGQGPQFIFQYYREEENGRGNFPPRFSGLQFPNYSSELNVNALELDDSALYLCASSSHLGGSYNEQFFGPGTRLTVL.

V usage is TRBV18 and J usage is TRBJ2-1; the D gene is possibly TRBD1 (6 bases). This CDR3 is built from 15 residues. The germline V gene encodes CDR1 KGHSH and CDR2 LQKENI. V was cut by 0 bases and J by 8 bases, with 14 bases left in between. In DNA form, the CDR3 reads TGTGCCAGCTCACCACCGGGCAGGGGTAGATATGAGCAGTTCTTC. Protein sequence: CASSPPGRGRYEQFF.

V gene TRBV5-1 combines with J gene TRBJ1-6; 9 bases fit TRBD1. The length of the CDR3 is 15 residues. The germline gives CDR1 SGHRS, CDR2 YFSETQ. The V segment lost 5 bases and the J segment 6 bases; nucleotides outside the gene matches: 6. The CDR3, as DNA: TGCGCCAGCAGGTTGCCGGGACAGGGTAATTCACCCCTCCACTTT. Translation: CASRLPGQGNSPLHF.

This chain links TRBV3-1 (or the pseudogene TRBV3-2) with TRBJ1-6; D ambiguous. Trimming took 0 bases from V and 6 from J, leaving 12 bases between them. This CDR3 comprises 16 residues. Germline V lookup: CDR1 LGHDT, CDR2 YNNKEL (reference sequence). In DNA, the CDR3 is TGTGCCAGCAGCCAAGATAGAGCGGTTCCTAATTCACCCCTCCACTTT. Translating gives CASSQDRAVPNSPLHF.

This clone appeared once. The V and J genes are TRBV5-1 and TRBJ1-4; 10 positions agree with TRBD1. Trimming took 4 bases from V and 10 from J; bases not matched to a gene: 13. This CDR3 comprises 16 residues. Germline V gives CDR1 SGHRS, CDR2 YFSETQ. The CDR3 coding sequence is TGCGCCAGCAGCCTTGAGACCGGGACAGGGGAGGGAAAACTGTTTTTT. Translation: CASSLETGTGEGKLFF.

Only a few counts were recorded for this clone. The chain recombines TRBV30 with TRBJ1-4; 10 bases align to TRBD1. V was clipped by 4 bases and J by 7 bases; unmatched bases: 3. In germline, CDR1 is GTSNPN, CDR2 SVGIG (reference sequence). This CDR3 has 13 residues. CDR3 in amino acids: CAWKDRGIEKLFF. The CDR3 DNA reads as TGTGCCTGGAAGGACAGGGGGATTGAAAAACTGTTTTTT.